The clone carrying this T cell receptor (beta chain) has just a few counts. A much larger clone lies one base from this, so it may be a read error. TCR beta VDJ and CDR3 profiles were obtained from a genomic DNA template. TCRdb reanalysed the reads using MiXCR and keeps one entry per CDR3 protein. The sample comprises about 190,000 distinct CDR3 sequences, under 55% of which are singletons, and around 9.7% rests with the top ten. This sample is drawn from a study of CD8+CD57+ T cells in acquired aplastic anemia. Germline CDR1 is LNHDA and CDR2 is SQIVND (reference sequence). This CDR3 is 14 amino acids long. The ends were cut back, 5 bases at V and 5 bases at J, with 13 bases in the middle. Flow cytometry had shown expanded CD8+CD57+ cells in the patients chosen for sequencing.

The sequencing input was sorted CD4+, CD8+, or CD8+CD57+ T cells (not recorded which) from PBMCs. The chain links TRBV19 to TRBJ2-1; a weak D match, TRBD1 (6 bases). This receptor was identified in a human donor with aplastic anemia. This CDR3 is CASSSLTGNNEQFF. The CDR3 nucleotides read TGTGCCAGTAGTTCTCTAACAGGGAACAATGAGCAGTTCTTC.